The entry below gives a single TCR beta chain sequence along with its context. Its antigen is currently unknown. This entry is derived from a study of cytomegalovirus exposure and HLA in healthy donors. General study points: A few of the chains that were CMV-associated were confirmed in vitro to be specific for CMV antigens.

The PCR contained 60 Vbeta and 13 Jbeta primers. Assay used: immunoSEQ multiplex PCR; TCRdb lists only in-frame clones, some missing. The sample records some 99,000 clones, 60% to 80% being singletons. This CDR3 is 15 amino acids long. The germline V gene has CDR1 MGHRA and CDR2 YSYEKL. Deletions cut 1 base from V and 3 bases from J, with 13 bases between. Specimen: PBMCs. The sequence came from a female donor in good health and CMV-seronegative. The V gene is TRBV4-1, the J gene TRBJ2-7; D gene ambiguous. CDR3 protein: CASSQVGGVYYEQYF. The CDR3 bases are TGCGCCAGCAGCCAAGTCGGTGGAGTCTACTACGAGCAGTACTTC.